A single sample is the source of the 19 T cell receptor beta chains below, sequenced in a study of T cell responses to AZD1222 COVID-19 vaccine. Clones were read by immunoSEQ multiplex PCR, and TCRdb kept only the in-frame ones, dropping some. The data show under 140,000 clones, 81% seen once. Sample: peripheral blood, taken on day 0 of AZD1222 vaccination. Source of these receptors: an adult in good health.

This sequence joins TRBV7-2 and TRBJ2-1; no clear D gene. The V end lost 2 bases, the J end lost 4 bases, and 12 bases lay between the germline ends. The CDR3 contains 15 residues. Germline CDR1 SGHTA, CDR2 FQGNSA. CDR3: CASSLKNSPYNEQFF. The CDR3 nucleotides read TGTGCCAGCAGCTTAAAAAACTCCCCTTACAATGAGCAGTTCTTC.

The V and J genes are TRBV11-3 and TRBJ2-2; D not certain. V was shortened by 2 bases and J by 0 bases, with 10 bases between the two germline ends. This CDR3 region has 16 residues. The germline V gene encodes CDR1 SGHNT and CDR2 YENEEA. The CDR3 loop is CASSLRQIANTGELFF. DNA of the CDR3: TGTGCCAGCAGCTTACGGCAGATCGCGAACACCGGGGAGCTGTTTTTT.

The CDR3 DNA sequence: TGCGCCAGCAGCCAAGAAAGTTGGGGGGGGCAGTACTTC. This gives the protein CASSQESWGGQYF. The V gene is TRBV4-3, the J gene TRBJ2-7, with 7 bases lining up with TRBD2. The junction had 5 bases not matched to a gene; V was cut back by 0 bases and J by 9 bases. CDR3 length equals 13 residues. The germline V gene has CDR1 LGHNA and CDR2 YSLEER.

This clone was seen more than once but under ten times. V and J are TRBV7-8 and TRBJ1-1; D is unresolved. CDR1 and CDR2 from the germline V gene are SGHVS and FQNEAQ. Trimming removed 1 base at V and 6 bases at J, with 9 bases between. CDR3 length: 13 amino acids. The CDR3 nucleotides are TGTGCCAGCAGCTTAGAGGGATGGGCTGAAGCTTTCTTT. Protein: CASSLEGWAEAFF.

This clone was recorded a few times. This chain connects TRBV12-3 or TRBV12-4 to TRBJ1-5; D not resolved. Trimming left V 3 bases short and J 9 bases short, with 9 bases between. This CDR3 is built from 12 residues. The CDR3 DNA is TGTGCCAGCAGTTTGGGAGCCGGGCCCCAGCATTTT. Protein: CASSLGAGPQHF.

The chain links TRBV11-2 to TRBJ2-1; D uncertain. Trimming stripped 5 bases from V and 1 base from J, with 12 bases between. The germline V gene has CDR1 SGHAT and CDR2 FQNNGV. The CDR3 has 15 amino acids. The CDR3 sequence is CASSRAPGSYNEQFF. The CDR3 nucleotides are TGTGCCAGCAGCCGCGCTCCCGGGTCCTACAATGAGCAGTTCTTC.

This clone was detected only once. The rearrangement links TRBV11-2 to TRBJ2-2; 9 nucleotides agree with TRBD2. Germline-derived CDR1 and CDR2 are SGHAT and FQNNGV. V was pared by 0 bases and J by 5 bases, with 4 bases of the junction left unmatched. The CDR3 consists of 16 residues. The chain's CDR3 is CASSLDRGRATGELFF. The CDR3 DNA is TGTGCCAGCAGCTTAGATCGCGGGAGGGCGACCGGGGAGCTGTTTTTT.

The V gene is TRBV19, the J gene TRBJ2-2; 14 bases align to TRBD2. Looked up from germline, CDR1 is LNHDA and CDR2 is SQIVND (reference sequence). The CDR3 runs 18 residues. V lost 5 bases and J lost 5; bases outside the gene matches: 10. The CDR3 here is CASSLGLAGAQGTGELFF. The CDR3 DNA reads TGTGCCAGTAGTTTGGGACTAGCGGGGGCGCAGGGGACCGGGGAGCTGTTTTTT.

This chain connects TRBV6-5 to TRBJ1-2, with D maybe TRBD1 (5 bases). Trimming shortened V by 7 bases and J by 4 bases, and 19 bases separated the two germline ends. The CDR3 contains 15 residues. Germline loops: CDR1 MNHEY, CDR2 SVGAGI. For the CDR3, the DNA is TGTGCCAGCAACTCGGGCGGGGGGGGAGGCTATGGCTACACCTTC. It specifies CASNSGGGGGYGYTF.

The V call is TRBV30, the J call TRBJ2-2; D perhaps matches TRBD2 (6 bases). The V gene lost 3 bases and the J gene lost 6 bases, with 14 bases spanning the gap. This CDR3 has 14 amino acids. The germline gives CDR1 GTSNPN, CDR2 SVGIG (reference sequence). In DNA form, the CDR3 reads TGTGCCTGGAGGAAGAGGAGGGTCCCCGGGGAGCTGTTTTTT. Protein sequence: CAWRKRRVPGELFF.

This chain uses TRBV28 with TRBJ2-4, with 8 bases aligning to TRBD1. The germline V gene encodes CDR1 MDHEN and CDR2 SYDVKM. The CDR3 runs 16 residues. The ends lost 5 bases at V and 0 bases at J; junction bases unmatched: 6. The CDR3 protein is CASSPQGALAKNIQYF. In DNA, the CDR3 is TGTGCCAGCAGTCCCCAGGGGGCTCTAGCCAAAAACATTCAGTACTTC.

The rearrangement uses TRBV2 and TRBJ2-2; the match to TRBD2 covers 11 bases. The CDR3 is 17 residues long. Germline lookup yields CDR1 SNHLY and CDR2 FYNNEI. The junction had 9 bases not matched to a gene; V was cut back by 7 bases and J by 2 bases. The CDR3 DNA is TGTGCCAGCACCAACCTAGCGGGGGGAATTAACACCGGGGAGCTGTTTTTT. Amino acid sequence: CASTNLAGGINTGELFF.

The chain has TRBV28 and TRBJ2-1, with a tentative D call TRBD2 (6 bases). CDR3 size: 16 residues. Germline V gene lookup returns CDR1 MDHEN and CDR2 SYDVKM. Trimming took 7 bases from V and 2 from J, leaving 18 bases between them. The CDR3 DNA is TGTGCCAGCAACGCCCTGGGGGGATGGGCCTACAATGAGCAGTTCTTC. Protein product: CASNALGGWAYNEQFF.

This chain uses TRBV9 with TRBJ2-7; no definite D call. In germline, CDR1 is SGDLS, CDR2 YYNGEE. The V and J ends lost 0 bases and 3 bases respectively, with 10 bases between them. The CDR3 has 14 residues. DNA for the CDR3: TGTGCCAGCAGCGTAGCTACCACGAACTACGAGCAGTACTTC. Protein product: CASSVATTNYEQYF.

The chain employs TRBV27 and TRBJ1-1; D might be TRBD1 (5 bases). The CDR3 is 13 amino acids. Germline V lookup: CDR1 MNHEY, CDR2 SMNVEV (reference sequence). Trimming took 2 bases from V and 1 from J, leaving 5 bases between them. The CDR3 region has the DNA TGTGCCAGCAGTTTAGGGGGGAACACTGAAGCTTTCTTT. Translated: CASSLGGNTEAFF.

The chain combines TRBV24-1 with TRBJ2-7, with D hard to call. Germline V lookup: CDR1 KGHDR, CDR2 SFDVKD. The V and J ends lost 2 bases and 3 bases respectively, with 4 bases between them. The CDR3 spans 12 residues. This CDR3 reads CATSDSSYEQYF. Here the CDR3 DNA reads TGTGCCACCAGTGATTCCAGCTACGAGCAGTACTTC.

This chain links TRBV6-2 or TRBV6-3 with TRBJ1-6; tentative D call: TRBD1 (6 bases). Germline CDR1 is MNHEY and CDR2 is SVGEGT. The CDR3 runs 16 residues. Trimming took off 6 bases at V and 5 bases at J, with 17 bases between the two ends. The CDR3 DNA is TGTGCCAGCAGCCCCAATACAGGGATCAATAATTCACCCCTCCACTTT. Its protein is CASSPNTGINNSPLHF.

The CDR3 loop reads CASSTTNQPQHF. Written as DNA, the CDR3 is TGTGCCAGCAGCACTACGAATCAGCCCCAGCATTTT. V and J are TRBV7-9 and TRBJ1-5; D gene unclear. This CDR3 is 12 amino acids long. With 5 bases removed from V and 4 bases from J, the gap between germline ends came to 6 bases. The germline gives CDR1 SEHNR, CDR2 FQNEAQ (reference sequence).

The CDR3 nucleotides are TGTGCCAGCAGTTATTCGGACAACTTCAATCAGCCCCAGCATTTT. This translates into CASSYSDNFNQPQHF. This rearrangement joins TRBV6-2 or TRBV6-3 to TRBJ1-5; a possible D gene is TRBD1 (5 bases). Trimming shortened V by 3 bases and J by 3 bases, and 12 bases separated the two germline ends. This CDR3 spans 15 amino acids. CDR1 MNHEY and CDR2 SVGEGT come from the germline V gene.